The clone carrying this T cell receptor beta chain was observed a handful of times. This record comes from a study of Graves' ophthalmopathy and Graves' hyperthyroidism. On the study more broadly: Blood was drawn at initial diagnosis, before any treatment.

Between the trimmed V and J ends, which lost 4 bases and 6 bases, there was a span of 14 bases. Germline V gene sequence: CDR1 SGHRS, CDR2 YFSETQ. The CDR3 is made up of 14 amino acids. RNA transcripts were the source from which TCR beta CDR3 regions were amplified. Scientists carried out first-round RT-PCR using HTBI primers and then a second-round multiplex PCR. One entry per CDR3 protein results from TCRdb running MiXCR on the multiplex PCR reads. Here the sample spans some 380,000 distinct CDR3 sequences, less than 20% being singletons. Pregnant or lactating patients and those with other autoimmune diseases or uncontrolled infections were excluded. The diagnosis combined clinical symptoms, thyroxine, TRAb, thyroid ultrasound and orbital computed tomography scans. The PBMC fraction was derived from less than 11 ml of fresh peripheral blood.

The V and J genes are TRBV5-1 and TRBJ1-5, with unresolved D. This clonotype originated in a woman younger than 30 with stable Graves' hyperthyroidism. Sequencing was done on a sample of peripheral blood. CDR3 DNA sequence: TGCGCCAGCAGCCTCGAAGGGTTAAGTCAGCCCCAGCATTTT. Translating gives CASSLEGLSQPQHF.